This paragraph covers one T cell receptor (beta chain) sequence. Its antigen is not yet known. No much larger clonotype is one base removed from it; base qualities were not supplied. This sample stems from a study of T cell changes during pregnancy in multiple sclerosis (dated by TCRdb to the late 2010s). Study-wide context: The study examined how the T cell repertoire changed over the course of pregnancy in women with multiple sclerosis.

Between the V and J ends, shortened by 2 bases and 1 base respectively, the junction contains 13 bases. Sequences SGHVS (CDR1) and FQNEAQ (CDR2) are obtained from the germline V gene. Taken from cysteine to phenylalanine, the CDR3 has 16 residues. The read is trimmed to its CDR3 DNA, 48 bases read in frame from base 1. The library was generated by the immunoSEQ multiplex PCR assay. Not all clones reach the TCRdb copy of this immuneACCESS table, which keeps in-frame sequences only. Checked studies attribute under half of the gap to unresolved V genes and leave the rest unexplained. The sample contains about 45,000 clones, under 95% of them found a single time. In total, the top ten clones hold approximately 2.9% of the sample.

The sequence derives from a female donor with multiple sclerosis, enrolled in a pregnancy study. The sequence links TRBV7-8 to TRBJ2-3; the D gene is perhaps TRBD2, on 6 matching bases. The sequencing used CD8+ T cells from peripheral blood mononuclear cells, collected in the second trimester of pregnancy. DNA sequence: TGTGCCAGCAGCTTACGTCGGGGCGGGGGCACAGATACGCAGTATTTT. It translates as CASSLRRGGGTDTQYF.